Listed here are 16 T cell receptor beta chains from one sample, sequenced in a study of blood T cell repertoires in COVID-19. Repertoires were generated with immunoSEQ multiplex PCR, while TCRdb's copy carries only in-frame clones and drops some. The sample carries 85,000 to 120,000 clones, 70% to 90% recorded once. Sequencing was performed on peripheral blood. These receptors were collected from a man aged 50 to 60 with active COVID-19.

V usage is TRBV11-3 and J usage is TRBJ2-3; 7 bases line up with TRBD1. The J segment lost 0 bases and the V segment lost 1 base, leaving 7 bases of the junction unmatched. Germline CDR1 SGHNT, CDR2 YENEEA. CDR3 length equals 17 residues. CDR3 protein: CASSLGGQSGSTDTQYF. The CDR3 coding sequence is TGTGCCAGCAGCTTAGGGGGACAGTCCGGTAGCACAGATACGCAGTATTTT.

CDR3 in DNA: TGTGCCAGTAGTATAGGACAGTATAGCAATCAGCCCCAGCATTTT. It codes for CASSIGQYSNQPQHF. V and J are TRBV19 and TRBJ1-5; D may be TRBD1 (5 bases). CDR1 and CDR2 from the germline V gene are LNHDA and SQIVND (reference sequence). The length of the CDR3 is 15 residues. V lost 1 base, J lost 0 bases, and 7 bases lay in between.

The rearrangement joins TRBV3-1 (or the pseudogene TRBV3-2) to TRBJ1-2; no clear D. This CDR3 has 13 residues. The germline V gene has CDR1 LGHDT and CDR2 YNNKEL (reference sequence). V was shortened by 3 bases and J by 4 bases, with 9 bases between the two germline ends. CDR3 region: CASSQGSFYGYTF. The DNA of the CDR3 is TGTGCCAGCAGCCAGGGCAGCTTCTATGGCTACACCTTC.

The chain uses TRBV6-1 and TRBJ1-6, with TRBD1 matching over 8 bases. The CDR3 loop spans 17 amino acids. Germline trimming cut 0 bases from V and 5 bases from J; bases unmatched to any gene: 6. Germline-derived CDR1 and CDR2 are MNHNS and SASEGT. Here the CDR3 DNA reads TGTGCCAGCAGTGAAGCGCTTCAGGGGGCAGATAATTCACCCCTCCACTTT. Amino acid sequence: CASSEALQGADNSPLHF.

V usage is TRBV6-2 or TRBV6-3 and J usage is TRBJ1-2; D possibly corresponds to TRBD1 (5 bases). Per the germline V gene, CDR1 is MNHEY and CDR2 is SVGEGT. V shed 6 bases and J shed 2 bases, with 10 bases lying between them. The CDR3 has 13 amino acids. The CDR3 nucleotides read TGTGCCAGCAGCCTCGACAGCAACTATGGCTACACCTTC. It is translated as CASSLDSNYGYTF.

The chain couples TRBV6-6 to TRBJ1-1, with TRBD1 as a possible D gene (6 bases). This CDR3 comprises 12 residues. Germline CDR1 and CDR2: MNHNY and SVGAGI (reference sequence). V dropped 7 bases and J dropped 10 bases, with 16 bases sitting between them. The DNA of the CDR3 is TGTGCCAGCAAAGGGGGTGGTGAGGTAGCTTTCTTT. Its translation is CASKGGGEVAFF.

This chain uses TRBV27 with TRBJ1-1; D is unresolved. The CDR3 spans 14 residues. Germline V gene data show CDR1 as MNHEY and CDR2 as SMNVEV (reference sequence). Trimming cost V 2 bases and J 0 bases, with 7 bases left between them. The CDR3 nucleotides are TGTGCCAGCAGTTTAGGCACCGTGAACACTGAAGCTTTCTTT. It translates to CASSLGTVNTEAFF.

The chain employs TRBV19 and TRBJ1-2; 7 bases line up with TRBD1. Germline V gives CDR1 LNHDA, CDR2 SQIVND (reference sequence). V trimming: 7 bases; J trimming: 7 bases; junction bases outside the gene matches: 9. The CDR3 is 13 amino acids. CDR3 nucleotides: TGTGCCAGTACCTCGACAGGGAAGGGTGGCTACACCTTC. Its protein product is CASTSTGKGGYTF.

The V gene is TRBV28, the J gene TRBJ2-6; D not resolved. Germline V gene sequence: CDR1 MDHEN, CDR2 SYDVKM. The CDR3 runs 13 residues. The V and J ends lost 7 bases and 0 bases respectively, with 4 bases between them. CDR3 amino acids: CASTLSGANVLTF. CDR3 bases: TGTGCCAGCACCCTCTCTGGGGCCAACGTCCTGACTTTC.

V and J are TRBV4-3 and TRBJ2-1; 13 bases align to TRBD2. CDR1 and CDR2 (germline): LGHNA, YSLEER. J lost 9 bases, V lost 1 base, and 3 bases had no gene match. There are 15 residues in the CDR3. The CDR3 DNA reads TGCGCCAGCAGCCAAGTCAGGACTAGCGGGGGTGAGCAGTTCTTC. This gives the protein CASSQVRTSGGEQFF.

Here the CDR3 DNA reads TGTGCCAGCAGCGTAGACCCGACAGTCTCTGGAAACACCATATATTTT. Amino acid sequence: CASSVDPTVSGNTIYF. The rearrangement joins TRBV9 to TRBJ1-3; TRBD1 is a possible D gene (5 bases). CDR1 is SGDLS and CDR2 is YYNGEE in the germline V gene. Trimming removed 0 bases at V and 0 bases at J, with 10 bases between. The CDR3 is 16 amino acids.

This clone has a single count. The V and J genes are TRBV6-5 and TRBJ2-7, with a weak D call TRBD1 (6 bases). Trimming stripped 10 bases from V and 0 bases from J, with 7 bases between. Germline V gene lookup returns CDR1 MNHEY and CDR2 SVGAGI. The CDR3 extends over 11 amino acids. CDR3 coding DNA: TGTGCCATACAGGGCTCCTACGAGCAGTACTTC. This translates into CAIQGSYEQYF.

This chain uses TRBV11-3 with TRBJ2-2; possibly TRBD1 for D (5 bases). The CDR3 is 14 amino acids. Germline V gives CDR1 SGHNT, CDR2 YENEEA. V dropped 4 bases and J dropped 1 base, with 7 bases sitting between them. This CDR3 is CASSSGQNTGELFF. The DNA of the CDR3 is TGTGCCAGCAGCTCCGGACAGAACACCGGGGAGCTGTTTTTT. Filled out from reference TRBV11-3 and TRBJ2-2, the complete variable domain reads EAGVVQSPRYKIIEKKQPVAFWCNPISGHNTLYWYLQNLGQGPELLIRYENEEAVDDSQLPKDRFSAERLKGVDSTLKIQPAELGDSAVYLCASSSGQNTGELFFGEGSRLTVL.

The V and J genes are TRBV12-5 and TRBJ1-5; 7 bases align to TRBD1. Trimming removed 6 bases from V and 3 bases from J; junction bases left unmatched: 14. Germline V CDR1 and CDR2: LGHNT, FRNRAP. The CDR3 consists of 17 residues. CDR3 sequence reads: CASGPGGGAEHNQPQHF. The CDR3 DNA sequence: TGTGCTAGTGGCCCGGGAGGGGGCGCGGAACACAATCAGCCCCAGCATTTT.

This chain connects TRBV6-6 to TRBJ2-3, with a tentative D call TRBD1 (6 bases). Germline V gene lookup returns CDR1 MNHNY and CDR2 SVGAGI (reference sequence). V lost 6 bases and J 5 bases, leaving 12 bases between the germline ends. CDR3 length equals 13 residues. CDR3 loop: CASSRVQGDTQYF. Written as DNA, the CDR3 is TGTGCCAGCAGCCGCGTACAGGGAGATACGCAGTATTTT.

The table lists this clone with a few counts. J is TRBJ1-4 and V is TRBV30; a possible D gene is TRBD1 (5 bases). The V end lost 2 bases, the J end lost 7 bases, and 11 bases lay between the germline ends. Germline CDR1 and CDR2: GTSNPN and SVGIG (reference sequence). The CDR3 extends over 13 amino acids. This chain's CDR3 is CAWSPTVGEKLFF. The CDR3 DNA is TGTGCCTGGAGTCCGACAGTTGGTGAAAAACTGTTTTTT.